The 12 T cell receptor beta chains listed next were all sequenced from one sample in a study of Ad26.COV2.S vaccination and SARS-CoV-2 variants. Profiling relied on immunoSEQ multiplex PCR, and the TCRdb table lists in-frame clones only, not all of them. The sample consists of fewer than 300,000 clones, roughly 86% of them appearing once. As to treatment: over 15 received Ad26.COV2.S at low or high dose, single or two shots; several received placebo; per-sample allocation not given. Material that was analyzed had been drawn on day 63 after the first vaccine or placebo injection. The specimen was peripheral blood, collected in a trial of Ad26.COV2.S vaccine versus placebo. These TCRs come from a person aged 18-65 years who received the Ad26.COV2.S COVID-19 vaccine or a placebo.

The CDR3 coding sequence is TGTGCCAGCAGCTCAGGATCCCTAGCGGGTGTCCGGAATGAGCAGTTCTTC. Translation gives CASSSGSLAGVRNEQFF. The J gene is TRBJ2-1, the V gene TRBV5-8, with 8 positions matching TRBD2. The CDR3 consists of 17 residues. Trimming removed 3 bases from V and 7 bases from J; junction bases left unmatched: 15. The germline V gene encodes CDR1 SGHTS and CDR2 YDEGEE.

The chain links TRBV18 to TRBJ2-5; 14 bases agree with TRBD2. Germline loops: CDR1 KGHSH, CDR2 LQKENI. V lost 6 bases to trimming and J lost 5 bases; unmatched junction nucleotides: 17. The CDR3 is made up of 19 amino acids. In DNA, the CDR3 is TGTGCCAGCTCCCTTAATTCGGCGACTAGCGGGAGGGCCGTCGAGACCCAGTACTTC. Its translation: CASSLNSATSGRAVETQYF.

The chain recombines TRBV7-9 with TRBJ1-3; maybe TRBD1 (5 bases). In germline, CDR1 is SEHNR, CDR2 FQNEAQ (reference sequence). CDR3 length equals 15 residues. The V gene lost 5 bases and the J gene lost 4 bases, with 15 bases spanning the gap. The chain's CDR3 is CASSRGGDLGNTIYF. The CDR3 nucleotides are TGTGCCAGCAGCCGAGGAGGGGATTTGGGAAACACCATATATTTT.

The CDR3: CASSARQRSSYNEQFF. CDR3 DNA sequence: TGTGCCAGCAGTGCCCGACAGCGGAGCTCCTACAATGAGCAGTTCTTC. This chain joins TRBV27 and TRBJ2-1, with D possibly called TRBD1 or TRBD2 (5 bases each). Trimming left V 5 bases short and J 0 bases short, with 14 bases between. CDR3 length equals 16 residues. CDR1 and CDR2 (germline): MNHEY, SMNVEV (reference sequence).

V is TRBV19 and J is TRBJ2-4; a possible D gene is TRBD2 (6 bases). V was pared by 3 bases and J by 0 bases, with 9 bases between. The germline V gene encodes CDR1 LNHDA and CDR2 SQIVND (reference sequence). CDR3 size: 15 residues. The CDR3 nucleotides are TGTGCCAGTAGTATTGCGCGGGGAGCCAAAAACATTCAGTACTTC. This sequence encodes CASSIARGAKNIQYF. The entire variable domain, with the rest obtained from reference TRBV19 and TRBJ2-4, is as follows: DGGITQSPKYLFRKEGQNVTLSCEQNLNHDAMYWYRQDPGQGLRLIYYSQIVNDFQKGDIAEGYSVSREKKESFPLTVTSAQKNPTAFYLCASSIARGAKNIQYFGAGTRLSVL.

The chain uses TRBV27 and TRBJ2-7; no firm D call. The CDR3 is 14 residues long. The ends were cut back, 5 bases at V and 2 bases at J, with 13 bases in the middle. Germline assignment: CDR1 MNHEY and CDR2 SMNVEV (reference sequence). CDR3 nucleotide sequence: TGTGCCAGCAGTGGGCTAGAAACTCCCTACGAGCAGTACTTC. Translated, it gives CASSGLETPYEQYF.

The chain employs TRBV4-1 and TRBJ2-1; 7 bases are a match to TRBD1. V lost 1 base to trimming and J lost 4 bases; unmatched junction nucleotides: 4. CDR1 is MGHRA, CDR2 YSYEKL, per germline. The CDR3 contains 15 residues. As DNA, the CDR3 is TGCGCCAGCAGCCAAGGACAGGGTATGTACAATGAGCAGTTCTTC. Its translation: CASSQGQGMYNEQFF.

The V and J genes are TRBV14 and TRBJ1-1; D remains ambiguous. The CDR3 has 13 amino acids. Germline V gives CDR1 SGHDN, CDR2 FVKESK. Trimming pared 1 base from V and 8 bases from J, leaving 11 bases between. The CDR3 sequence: CASSQGWTGEAFF. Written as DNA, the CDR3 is TGTGCCAGCAGCCAAGGATGGACGGGAGAAGCTTTCTTT.

The CDR3 nucleotides read TGTGCTAGTGATTCTCAGGACTCGCAAGAGACCCAGTACTTC. It encodes CASDSQDSQETQYF. The chain has TRBV12-5 and TRBJ2-5, with a tentative D call TRBD2 (5 bases). Germline V lookup: CDR1 LGHNT, CDR2 FRNRAP. Trimming stripped 7 bases from V and 2 bases from J, with 14 bases between. The CDR3 is made up of 14 amino acids.

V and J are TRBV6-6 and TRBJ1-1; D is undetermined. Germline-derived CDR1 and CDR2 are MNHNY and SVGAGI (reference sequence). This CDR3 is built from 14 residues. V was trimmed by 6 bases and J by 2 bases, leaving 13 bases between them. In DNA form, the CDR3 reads TGTGCCAGCAGGTCCATGGATATTAACACTGAAGCTTTCTTT. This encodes CASRSMDINTEAFF.

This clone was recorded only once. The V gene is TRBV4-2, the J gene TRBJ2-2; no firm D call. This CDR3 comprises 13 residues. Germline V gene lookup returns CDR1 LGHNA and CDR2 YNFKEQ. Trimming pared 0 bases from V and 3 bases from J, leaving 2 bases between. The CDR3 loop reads CASSQDYTGELFF. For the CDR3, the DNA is TGTGCCAGCAGCCAAGATTACACCGGGGAGCTGTTTTTT.

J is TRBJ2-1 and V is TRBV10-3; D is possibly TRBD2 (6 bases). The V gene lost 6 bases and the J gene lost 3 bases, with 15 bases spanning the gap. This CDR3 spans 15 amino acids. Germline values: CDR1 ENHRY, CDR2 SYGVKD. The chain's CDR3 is CAISSRDLGYNEQFF. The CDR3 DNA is TGTGCCATCAGCTCCCGGGACTTAGGCTACAATGAGCAGTTCTTC.